These T cell receptor beta chains were read from a single sample in a study of blood T cell repertoires in COVID-19. Data came from immunoSEQ multiplex PCR; TCRdb stores just in-frame clones and leaves some out. Here the sample spans some 190,000 clones, around 85% being singletons. Sequenced material: peripheral blood. These receptors originate from a woman in her forties or fifties with acute or convalescent COVID-19. Each CDR3 is given without its conserved first and last residue.

V	CDR3
TRBV18	ASSPPASIAKNIQY
TRBV14	ASSQDLGGQETQY
TRBV6-5	ASSGSSEGQPQH
TRBV12-3/TRBV12-4	ASKQGGTIY
TRBV20-1	SAGGQGLGNEQF
TRBV9	ASSVATTSNRGAV
TRBV27	ASTGGIGYGYT
TRBV27	ASSLLAGGRDTQY
TRBV29-1	SVEDSRFPYEQY
TRBV5-6	ASSLFRDRYTGELF
TRBV30	AWSVRGGASGNTIY
TRBV18	ASSPGPGRGDYGYT
TRBV7-8	ASSSSDRGTGPLH
TRBV30	AWSPDSIYQPQH
TRBV5-1	ASSSSTGSGFSEQF
TRBV19	ASPENGGNGKLF
TRBV6-5	ASRAGGKYEQY
TRBV19	ASSSQGADTGELF
TRBV29-1	SVITGVHEQY
TRBV28	ASSPIRRGEQY
TRBV10-3	AISTRGITDTQY
TRBV18	ASSKMGLNEQY
TRBV2	ASSGSPGGDGPEAF
TRBV30	AWSSDRGRGELF
TRBV18	ASSTRNSGNTIY
TRBV27	ASSLSRGSGEQF
TRBV3-1/TRBV3-2	ASSQWETKTEAF
TRBV7-9	ASSLDLAGGNEQF
TRBV20-1	SAQSTDTQY
TRBV18	ASSPGQGAVYGYT
TRBV4-3	ASSQDGTGTGIGGYT
TRBV2	ASSEAVRASNEKLF
TRBV7-8	ASSLRDFYEQY
TRBV28	ASRANQPQH
TRBV6-5	ASRDYPIEGEKLF
TRBV10-3	AISRAGDEQF
TRBV27	ASSPLGGASTDTQY